Sequencing of this T cell receptor beta chain was carried out in a study of cytomegalovirus exposure and HLA in healthy donors. CDR1 is SGDLS and CDR2 is YYNGEE in the germline V gene. Unmatched junction bases numbered 7, after V lost 3 bases and J lost 4 bases. The CDR3 has 15 residues. Only in-frame clones appear in the TCRdb table, and some are missing; sequencing was by immunoSEQ multiplex PCR. The top ten hold roughly 1.4% of the sample, which has about 170,000 clones, 87% seen once. Specimen: PBMCs. The sequence came from a woman younger than 45 in good health and CMV-seronegative. This chain connects TRBV9 to TRBJ1-1; 9 nucleotides match TRBD1. The CDR3: CASSATGGRGTEAFF. The CDR3 DNA follows: TGTGCCAGCAGCGCCACAGGGGGCAGGGGCACTGAAGCTTTCTTT.